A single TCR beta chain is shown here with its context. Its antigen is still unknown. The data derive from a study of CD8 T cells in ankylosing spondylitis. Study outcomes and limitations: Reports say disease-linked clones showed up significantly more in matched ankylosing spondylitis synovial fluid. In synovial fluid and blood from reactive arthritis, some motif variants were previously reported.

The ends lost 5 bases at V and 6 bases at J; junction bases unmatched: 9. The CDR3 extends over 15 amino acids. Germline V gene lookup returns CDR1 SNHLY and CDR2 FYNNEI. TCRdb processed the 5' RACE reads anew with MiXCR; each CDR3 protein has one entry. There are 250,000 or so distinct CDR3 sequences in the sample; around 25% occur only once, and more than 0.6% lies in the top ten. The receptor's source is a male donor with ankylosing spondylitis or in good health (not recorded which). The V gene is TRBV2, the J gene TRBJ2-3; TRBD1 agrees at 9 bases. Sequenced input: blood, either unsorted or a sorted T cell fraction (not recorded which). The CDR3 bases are TGTGCCAGCAGTCCCAGGACAGGGGTGGCGGATACGCAGTATTTT. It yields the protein CASSPRTGVADTQYF. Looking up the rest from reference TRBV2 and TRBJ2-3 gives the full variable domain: EPEVTQTPSHQVTQMGQEVILRCVPISNHLYFYWYRQILGQKVEFLVSFYNNEISEKSEIFDDQFSVERPDGSNFTLKIRSTKLEDSAMYFCASSPRTGVADTQYFGPGTRLTVL.